The TCR beta chain described here comes from a study of shared clonotypes between healthy human individuals. V gave up 3 bases and J gave up 1 base; unmatched junction bases: 2. Germline V CDR1 and CDR2: WSHSY, SAAADI. CDR3 length: 14 residues. The sample holds a few counts of this clone. What it binds is not known. General study points: Rarefaction revealed incomplete sorted-subset sequencing despite large depth.

Splitting of CD4+ cells produced CD45RA+ naive and CD45RA-negative memory subsets. Original methodology: Owing to the provision of junction-only sequences devoid of quality scores by immunoSEQ, filtering differed. Sequenced by immunoSEQ multiplex PCR; TCRdb stores in-frame clones only, minus some. The V and J calls and clone size were taken over from that table, and D and trimming were inferred from the DNA. This table holds almost 750,000 clones, roughly 72% found once. The rearrangement uses TRBV10-2 and TRBJ2-7, with 8 bases that match TRBD2. The sequenced material came from memory CD4+ T cells sorted from blood. Noted subset: CD45RA-negative fraction. This TCR derives from a woman in her thirties in good health. The CDR3 region has the DNA TGCGCCAGCAGTGATGGGACTAGGTCCTACGAGCAGTACTTC. Its translation: CASSDGTRSYEQYF.